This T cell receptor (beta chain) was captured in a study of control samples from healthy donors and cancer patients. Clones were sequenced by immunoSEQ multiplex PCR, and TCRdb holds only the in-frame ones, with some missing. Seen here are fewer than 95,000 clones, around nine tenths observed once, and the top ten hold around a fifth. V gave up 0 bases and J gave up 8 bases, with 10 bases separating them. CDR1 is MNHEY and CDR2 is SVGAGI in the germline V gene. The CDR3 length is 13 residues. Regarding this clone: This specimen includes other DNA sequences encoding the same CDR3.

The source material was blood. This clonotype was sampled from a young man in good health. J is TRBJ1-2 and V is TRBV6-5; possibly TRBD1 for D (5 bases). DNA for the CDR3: TGTGCCAGCAGTTACTCCCAGGGAGGGGGCTACACCTTC. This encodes CASSYSQGGGYTF.